This T cell receptor (beta chain) was observed in a study of regulatory T cells in long-lasting Graves disease. Regarding this clonotype: The antigen is not known.

The study's findings and limits: Favored usage of TRBV28, TRBJ1-2 and TRBJ2-5 was recorded in persistent disease. Limited samples may have lowered accuracy.

Between the trimmed V and J ends, which lost 4 bases and 5 bases, there was a span of 12 bases. The germline V gene encodes CDR1 GTSNPN and CDR2 SVGIG (reference sequence). The CDR3 extends over 12 amino acids. With iRepertoire HTBI primers and Arm-PCR of CDR3 regions, TCR beta libraries were built. One entry per CDR3 protein, called by TCRdb with MiXCR from the multiplex PCR reads. The repertoire holds under 500,000 distinct CDR3 sequences, less than 25% seen once, with about 20% in the top ten. Time point reported: persistent/refractory GD, antithyroid drugs over 5 years with positive TRAb. PBMCs were the source of the RNA used for TCR sequencing.

The TCR sequence derives from a female donor with Graves disease. Material: peripheral blood mononuclear cells (PBMCs), obtained when the disease was refractory, from a patient treated with antithyroid drugs. The gene calls are TRBV30 and TRBJ2-7, with D tentatively TRBD1 or TRBD2 (5 bases each). The CDR3 spells CAWTRGSDEQYF. CDR3 nucleotides: TGTGCCTGGACGAGGGGCTCGGACGAGCAGTACTTC.